The following is a TCR beta chain sequence with its context. Its target is not known. This record belongs to a study of CD8+CD57+ T cells in acquired aplastic anemia. Study-wide results and limits: Shared by patients and controls, approximately 29 CD8+ CDR3s were abundant in patients. No significant difference in CD8+ Simpson's diversity was found between patients and controls.

Genomic DNA templated the TCR beta VDJ and CDR3 profiling. Using its own MiXCR run on the reads, TCRdb lists one record per CDR3 protein. The table shows about 130,000 distinct CDR3 sequences, with about half occurring only once. The length of the CDR3 is 15 residues. V was clipped by 0 bases and J by 3 bases, with 14 bases between them. CDR1 is SQVTM and CDR2 is ANQGSEA in the germline V gene. The chain is built from TRBV29-1 and TRBJ1-2; the D gene is possibly TRBD1 (6 bases). The receptor was isolated from a human donor in good health, serving as a control. The material sequenced was sorted CD4+, CD8+, or CD8+CD57+ T cells (not recorded which) from PBMCs. The chain's CDR3 is CSVEDLTGRYYGYTF. The DNA of the CDR3 is TGCAGCGTTGAAGATCTAACAGGGAGGTACTATGGCTACACCTTC.